This TCR beta chain was recorded in a study of T cells in Graves' hyperthyroidism and ophthalmopathy. This clonotype was counted at least ten times. Its antigen is unknown. Looked up from germline, CDR1 is SGHTA and CDR2 is FQGNSA. V dropped 1 base and J dropped 0 bases, with 7 bases sitting between them. CDR3 length equals 14 residues. Findings of the study overall: Median prediction lead before ophthalmopathy onset was six to eight months with the model.

TCR beta CDR3 regions were amplified from RNA transcripts. First-round RT-PCR targeting the TCR CDR3 was performed with the HTBI primer set. Each CDR3 protein gets one entry after TCRdb re-called the multiplex PCR reads with MiXCR. The table includes approximately 600,000 distinct CDR3 sequences, around 15% detected once. Absence of ophthalmopathy progression within 18 months defined stable Graves' hyperthyroidism. Patients having uncontrolled infection, another autoimmune disease, pregnancy or lactation were not included. Diagnostic assessment was based on clinical symptoms, serum thyroxine and TRAb, thyroid ultrasound and orbital computed tomography.

The sequence was collected from a woman in her thirties with Graves' hyperthyroidism. Sequences were obtained from blood. This chain joins TRBV7-2 and TRBJ2-7, with no clear D. The CDR3 DNA reads TGTGCCAGCAGCTTAGGGGCTTTCTCCTACGAGCAGTACTTC. This gives the protein CASSLGAFSYEQYF.